These 20 T cell receptor beta chains were all obtained from the same sample, sequenced in a study of T cell changes during pregnancy in multiple sclerosis. The repertoire was sequenced with immunoSEQ multiplex PCR; TCRdb's copy has only in-frame clones and lacks some. There are 30,000 or so clones in the sample; roughly nine tenths occur only once, and around 0.4% lies in the top ten. This sample comprised CD4+ T cells from peripheral blood mononuclear cells, obtained in the second trimester of pregnancy. The receptors here all came from a female donor in good health, enrolled as a control in a pregnancy study.

The chain combines TRBV30 with TRBJ2-7; D possibly corresponds to TRBD2 (6 bases). This CDR3 comprises 12 residues. Germline CDR1 GTSNPN, CDR2 SVGIG (reference sequence). The V and J ends lost 4 bases and 3 bases respectively, with 10 bases between them. The DNA for the CDR3 is TGTGCCTGGACTGCGGGACTCTACGAGCAGTACTTC. Translated: CAWTAGLYEQYF.

This clone was detected only once. V is TRBV27 and J is TRBJ2-2, with 8 bases matching TRBD1. The CDR3 is 15 residues long. Trimming took 3 bases from V and 7 from J; bases not matched to a gene: 7. Germline values: CDR1 MNHEY, CDR2 SMNVEV (reference sequence). Written as DNA, the CDR3 is TGTGCCAGCAGTTTTCAGGGGGCGCATGTCGGGGAGCTGTTTTTT. The encoded protein is CASSFQGAHVGELFF.

This rearrangement joins TRBV14 to TRBJ1-2, with D possibly TRBD1 on 5 matching bases. The germline V gene encodes CDR1 SGHDN and CDR2 FVKESK. Trimming took 3 bases from V and 3 from J, leaving 26 bases between them. There are 19 residues in the CDR3. CDR3 in DNA: TGTGCCAGCAGCCATCAAGATGGACAAGGTCACGAGTTGGACTATGGCTACACCTTC. Its translation: CASSHQDGQGHELDYGYTF.

The chain is built from TRBV5-1 and TRBJ2-7; 12 positions agree with TRBD1. The V gene end was trimmed by 4 bases and the J gene end by 6 bases; junction bases not matched to a gene: 5. Germline V gene lookup returns CDR1 SGHRS and CDR2 YFSETQ. The CDR3 consists of 14 residues. The CDR3: CASSTGDRGREQYF. The CDR3 DNA reads as TGCGCCAGCAGCACCGGGGACAGGGGGCGCGAGCAGTACTTC.

The V gene is TRBV4-2, the J gene TRBJ2-5; 14 bases match TRBD2. V shed 0 bases, J shed 11 bases, and the junction held 14 bases outside the gene matches. In germline, CDR1 is LGHNA, CDR2 YNFKEQ. The CDR3 consists of 18 residues. In DNA form, the CDR3 reads TGTGCCAGCAGCCAAGAAGGGGTCGGGGGACTAGCGGGAGATGAGCAGTACTTC. This translates into CASSQEGVGGLAGDEQYF.

The chain carries TRBV7-2 and TRBJ1-6; no reliable D call. CDR1 and CDR2 from the germline V gene are SGHTA and FQGNSA. With 1 base removed from V and 7 bases from J, the gap between germline ends came to 2 bases. The CDR3 has 12 residues. CDR3 in DNA: TGTGCCAGCAGCTTAGTAAATTCACCCCTCCACTTT. Protein: CASSLVNSPLHF.

The J gene is TRBJ2-2, the V gene TRBV6-1; 12 bases fit TRBD2. Per the germline V gene, CDR1 is MNHNS and CDR2 is SASEGT. V shed 4 bases and J 2 bases; nucleotides not matched to a gene: 8. The CDR3 totals 18 residues. For the CDR3, the DNA is TGTGCCAGCAGTGCCCTCCTACTAGCGGGAGGAAACACCGGGGAGCTGTTTTTT. This translates into CASSALLLAGGNTGELFF.

The J gene is TRBJ2-5, the V gene TRBV27; 10 bases are shared with TRBD2. V lost 5 bases to trimming and J lost 5 bases; unmatched junction nucleotides: 11. The CDR3 consists of 16 residues. The V gene's germline CDR1 is MNHEY and CDR2 SMNVEV (reference sequence). CDR3 region: CASSPARAGGRETQYF. The CDR3 region has the DNA TGTGCCAGCAGTCCCGCCAGAGCGGGAGGGCGGGAGACCCAGTACTTC.

The chain recombines TRBV9 with TRBJ2-7; possibly TRBD1 for D (6 bases). Looked up from germline, CDR1 is SGDLS and CDR2 is YYNGEE. The V and J ends lost 3 bases and 5 bases respectively, with 15 bases between them. This CDR3 contains 14 residues. The CDR3 spells CASSGGWGLNEQYF. The CDR3 DNA sequence: TGTGCCAGCAGCGGGGGGTGGGGGCTCAACGAGCAGTACTTC.

The chain combines TRBV4-3 with TRBJ2-5, with TRBD1 matching 7 bases. The CDR3 contains 13 residues. Germline values: CDR1 LGHNA, CDR2 YSLEER. Losses at the gene ends were 5 bases for V and 7 bases for J; bases not matched to a gene: 7. CDR3 sequence: CASSTDRVSTQYF. The CDR3 DNA reads as TGCGCCAGCAGCACAGACAGGGTTTCGACCCAGTACTTC.

The chain couples TRBV18 to TRBJ2-2; D perhaps matches TRBD2 (6 bases). The V end was cut by 6 bases, the J end by 4 bases, with 12 bases between. The CDR3 is made up of 14 amino acids. The germline gives CDR1 KGHSH, CDR2 LQKENI. In DNA, the CDR3 is TGTGCCAGCTCTAAGGCCGGGGGCACCGGGGAGCTGTTTTTT. Translated, it gives CASSKAGGTGELFF.

This chain uses TRBV19 with TRBJ1-5; a weak D match, TRBD1 (6 bases). The CDR3 is 15 residues long. Per the germline V gene, CDR1 is LNHDA and CDR2 is SQIVND (reference sequence). Trimming stripped 4 bases from V and 3 bases from J, with 13 bases between. The CDR3 sequence is CASSRAHRDNQPQHF. The CDR3 DNA is TGTGCCAGTAGTAGGGCTCACAGGGACAATCAGCCCCAGCATTTT. Filled out from reference TRBV19 and TRBJ1-5, the complete variable domain reads DGGITQSPKYLFRKEGQNVTLSCEQNLNHDAMYWYRQDPGQGLRLIYYSQIVNDFQKGDIAEGYSVSREKKESFPLTVTSAQKNPTAFYLCASSRAHRDNQPQHFGDGTRLSIL.

V usage is TRBV30 and J usage is TRBJ1-5, with 8 bases identical to TRBD1. The germline CDR1 and CDR2 sequences are GTSNPN and SVGIG (reference sequence). This CDR3 comprises 16 residues. J gave up 2 bases and V 0 bases, and 6 bases lay outside the gene matches. The CDR3 here is CAWSVGQGKGNQPQHF. Written as DNA, the CDR3 is TGTGCCTGGAGTGTAGGACAGGGAAAAGGCAATCAGCCCCAGCATTTT. The whole variable domain, remainder taken from reference TRBV30 and TRBJ1-5, is SQTIHQWPATLVQPVGSPLSLECTVEGTSNPNLYWYRQAAGRGLQLLFYSVGIGQISSEVPQNLSASRPQDRQFILSSKKLLLSDSGFYLCAWSVGQGKGNQPQHFGDGTRLSIL.

The chain has TRBV5-1 and TRBJ2-7; 7 bases are shared with TRBD1. CDR1 and CDR2 from the germline V gene are SGHRS and YFSETQ. The CDR3 has 16 amino acids. Trimming cost V 0 bases and J 0 bases; bases outside gene matches: 6. CDR3: CASSLGTGSTSYEQYF. The DNA of the CDR3 is TGCGCCAGCAGCTTGGGGACAGGTTCGACCTCCTACGAGCAGTACTTC. Drawing the rest from reference TRBV5-1 and TRBJ2-7, the complete variable domain is KAGVTQTPRYLIKTRGQQVTLSCSPISGHRSVSWYQQTPGQGLQFLFEYFSETQRNKGNFPGRFSGRQFSNSRSEMNVSTLELGDSALYLCASSLGTGSTSYEQYFGPGTRLTVT.

The sample holds one count of this clone. The V call is TRBV11-3, the J call TRBJ1-2, with D hard to call. Germline V CDR1 and CDR2: SGHNT, YENEEA. The CDR3 has 15 residues. V was clipped by 5 bases and J by 3 bases, with 16 bases between them. The CDR3 coding sequence is TGTGCCAGCAGCCCCCCGACGCCGAGGGACTATGGCTACACCTTC. Protein sequence: CASSPPTPRDYGYTF.

CDR3 loop: CASGIRPLEGEQYF. The CDR3 region has the DNA TGTGCTAGTGGAATAAGGCCGTTAGAGGGCGAGCAGTACTTC. The chain recombines TRBV12-5 with TRBJ2-7, with a tentative D call TRBD2 (5 bases). Looked up from germline, CDR1 is LGHNT and CDR2 is FRNRAP. V gave up 6 bases and J gave up 6 bases, with 18 bases separating them. CDR3 length equals 14 residues.

The CDR3, as DNA: TGTGCCAGCAGTCCGAGGACTAGCGGGCGTCCTTCTACCTCCTACAATGAGCAGTTCTTC. This translates into CASSPRTSGRPSTSYNEQFF. This rearrangement joins TRBV27 to TRBJ2-1; 11 bases agree with TRBD2. From germline, CDR1 is MNHEY and CDR2 SMNVEV (reference sequence). The CDR3 length is 20 residues. V shed 5 bases and J 0 bases; nucleotides not matched to a gene: 15.

The chain carries TRBV29-1 and TRBJ1-1; 9 bases are a match to TRBD1. Germline lookup yields CDR1 SQVTM and CDR2 ANQGSEA. V shed 0 bases and J 6 bases; nucleotides not matched to a gene: 2. The CDR3 extends over 13 amino acids. CDR3 in DNA: TGCAGCGTTGAAGACTGGACAGGGGCTGAAGCTTTCTTT. This gives the protein CSVEDWTGAEAFF.

The V and J genes are TRBV5-1 and TRBJ2-3, with a weak D call TRBD2 (5 bases). The germline V and J ends were trimmed by 0 bases and 6 bases, with 8 bases remaining between them. In germline, CDR1 is SGHRS, CDR2 YFSETQ. This CDR3 is 13 amino acids long. The CDR3 spells CASSLDGGDTQYF. CDR3 in DNA: TGCGCCAGCAGCTTGGACGGCGGGGATACGCAGTATTTT.

The chain uses TRBV4-3 and TRBJ1-2, with D tentatively TRBD1 (5 bases). Trimming took 0 bases from V and 12 from J, leaving 14 bases between them. Germline-derived CDR1 and CDR2 are LGHNA and YSLEER. There are 13 residues in the CDR3. Here the CDR3 reads CASSQEAGLGHTF. The CDR3 nucleotides read TGCGCCAGCAGCCAAGAGGCAGGGCTCGGCCACACCTTC.